This TCR beta chain appears in the sequencing data of a study of cytomegalovirus exposure and HLA in healthy donors. Study at large: Per a later analysis, the 666 first-cohort and fewer than 150 validation repertoires shared one platform.

General study results and limits: For cytomegalovirus status, the classifier reportedly gave diagnoses with high specificity and sensitivity. A few of the chains that were CMV-associated were confirmed in vitro to be specific for CMV antigens.

Sequencing used immunoSEQ multiplex PCR; TCRdb keeps in-frame clones, though not all of them. The sample consists of some 72,000 clones, approximately 95% of them appearing once. Of note for this clone: Its antigen is not identified.

V was shortened by 4 bases and J by 4 bases, with 5 bases between the two germline ends. The CDR3 is 11 amino acids. Germline V CDR1 and CDR2: MGHDK, SYGVNS. The chain uses TRBV25-1 and TRBJ2-7; unclear D gene. The clonotype was recovered from a man younger than 30 in good health and CMV-seropositive. Material: PBMCs. The CDR3 nucleotides are TGTGCCAGCAGTGCCCTATACGAGCAGTACTTC. Amino acids: CASSALYEQYF.